This TCR beta chain is from a study of shared clonotypes between healthy human individuals. Background on the study: Sampling drew on donors who were a couple of women and a few men aged 18 to 49. Study-wide results and limits: The sharing of 5% to 6.5% of naive CD4 clonotypes was seen across a few donors.

Germline V gives CDR1 MDHEN, CDR2 SYDVKM. Unmatched junction bases numbered 2, after V lost 4 bases and J lost 5 bases. The CDR3 contains 15 residues. With regard to this clone: Its target is unknown.

Splitting the CD4+ cells yielded a CD45RA+ naive subset and a CD45RA-negative memory subset. Profiled with immunoSEQ multiplex PCR; TCRdb holds only in-frame clones, not every one. The data contain roughly 2 million clones, 85% to 95% of them singletons. The source is a man in his late teens or twenties in good health. The rearrangement uses TRBV28 and TRBJ2-2; 12 bases agree with TRBD2. The specimen was naive CD4+ T cells sorted from blood. The subset was: CD45RA+ positively selected. DNA for the CDR3: TGTGCCAGCAGTTCGGGACTAGCGGGTACCGGGGAGCTGTTTTTT. Translation: CASSSGLAGTGELFF.